These 21 T cell receptor beta chains originate from one sample sequenced in a study of T cell repertoires in cytomegalovirus infection. MiXCR, applied by TCRdb to the reads, yields one record per CDR3 protein. Counted here are approximately 750,000 distinct CDR3 sequences, less than 40% occurring once; the ten biggest clones make up 2.8%. Sequenced sample: PBMCs. These receptor sequences come from a human donor in good health (CMV status not recorded). Some clones in this sample may be carry-over from other donors' samples.

The chain recombines TRBV19 with TRBJ2-7; unclear D gene. Germline V lookup: CDR1 LNHDA, CDR2 SQIVND (reference sequence). The CDR3 loop spans 13 amino acids. Trimming took 5 bases from V and 6 from J, leaving 14 bases between them. CDR3 residues: CASSLRAPSEQYF. The CDR3 region has the DNA TGTGCCAGTAGTCTCCGGGCCCCGAGCGAGCAGTACTTC. Filled out from reference TRBV19 and TRBJ2-7, the complete variable domain reads DGGITQSPKYLFRKEGQNVTLSCEQNLNHDAMYWYRQDPGQGLRLIYYSQIVNDFQKGDIAEGYSVSREKKESFPLTVTSAQKNPTAFYLCASSLRAPSEQYFGPGTRLTVT.

The chain uses TRBV7-9 and TRBJ2-3; a possible D gene is TRBD1 (5 bases). The CDR3 is 15 residues long. Germline lookup yields CDR1 SEHNR and CDR2 FQNEAQ (reference sequence). The ends were cut back, 11 bases at V and 2 bases at J, with 20 bases in the middle. CDR3 in amino acids: CAGTSSSGFTDTQYF. CDR3 sequence (DNA): TGTGCCGGAACGTCATCATCAGGGTTCACAGATACGCAGTATTTT.

This clonotype was seen more than once but under ten times. The chain combines TRBV12-3 or TRBV12-4 with TRBJ2-5; perhaps D is TRBD1 or TRBD2 (6 bases each). The CDR3 sequence is 15 residues long. Trimming left V 2 bases short and J 3 bases short, with 13 bases between. The CDR3 is CASSLMGGSEETQYF. Here the CDR3 DNA reads TGTGCCAGCAGTTTAATGGGGGGCTCCGAAGAGACCCAGTACTTC.

This rearrangement joins TRBV6-1 to TRBJ1-4; a possible D gene is TRBD1 (6 bases). V shed 5 bases and J shed 5 bases, with 18 bases lying between them. The CDR3 loop spans 16 amino acids. The V gene's germline CDR1 is MNHNS and CDR2 SASEGT. DNA for the CDR3: TGTGCCAGCAGTTACCAGAGCGGGACAAGGAATGAAAAACTGTTTTTT. This translates into CASSYQSGTRNEKLFF.

This clonotype has only a few counts. The rearrangement joins TRBV7-4 to TRBJ2-4; D remains unclear. The V and J ends lost 2 bases and 0 bases respectively, with 5 bases between them. CDR3 length equals 14 residues. The germline gives CDR1 SGHVT, CDR2 SQSDAQ. The CDR3 coding sequence is TGTGCCAGCAGCTTAATTGTAGCCAAAAACATTCAGTACTTC. This codes for CASSLIVAKNIQYF.

This clonotype was seen ten or more times. The CDR3 here is CASRTEPPNYGYTF. DNA for the CDR3: TGTGCCAGCAGAACGGAGCCCCCTAACTATGGCTACACCTTC. This rearrangement joins TRBV6-1 to TRBJ1-2; D is unresolved. With 6 bases removed from V and 0 bases from J, the gap between germline ends came to 11 bases. The CDR3 contains 14 residues. In germline, CDR1 is MNHNS, CDR2 SASEGT.

This clonotype was found many times. The rearrangement joins TRBV7-2 to TRBJ2-1, with 11 bases fitting TRBD1. The CDR3 is made up of 14 amino acids. Per germline, CDR1 SGHTA and CDR2 FQGNSA. V lost 5 bases and J lost 8; bases outside the gene matches: 5. For the CDR3, the DNA is TGTGCCAGCAGCCCCGGACAGGGGGCCTATGAGCAGTTCTTC. Its translation: CASSPGQGAYEQFF.

The table lists this clonotype with a few counts. CDR3 sequence (DNA): TGTGCCAGCGCCGCAACCTATGGCTACACCTTC. Translating gives CASAATYGYTF. The chain employs TRBV28 and TRBJ1-2; D is uncertain. CDR1 is MDHEN and CDR2 is SYDVKM in the germline V gene. The CDR3 covers 11 residues. V gave up 8 bases and J gave up 4 bases, with 8 bases separating them.

The chain carries TRBV19 and TRBJ1-1; D remains ambiguous. Per germline, CDR1 LNHDA and CDR2 SQIVND (reference sequence). The V and J ends lost 0 bases and 7 bases respectively, with 12 bases between them. The CDR3 consists of 14 residues. Here the CDR3 DNA reads TGTGCCAGTAGTATAGATTCGGGAAGAATTGAAGCTTTCTTT. Translating gives CASSIDSGRIEAFF.

The chain employs TRBV3-1 and TRBJ1-5, with TRBD1 matching 9 bases. Trimming took 3 bases from V and 2 from J; bases not matched to a gene: 2. The CDR3 totals 15 residues. CDR1 and CDR2 from the germline V gene are LGHDT and YNNKEL (reference sequence). The CDR3 DNA is TGTGCCAGCAGCCAGACAGGGGGTCGCAATCAGCCCCAGCATTTT. This sequence encodes CASSQTGGRNQPQHF.

This clonotype has more than one count but fewer than ten. This chain links TRBV15 with TRBJ1-5; tentatively, D is TRBD1 (5 bases). The germline V gene has CDR1 LNHNV and CDR2 YYDKDF (reference sequence). The CDR3 runs to 15 residues. Trimming left V 4 bases short and J 5 bases short, with 15 bases between. CDR3 residues: CATSTGATGYQPQHF. The CDR3 DNA follows: TGTGCCACCAGCACCGGGGCGACGGGTTATCAGCCCCAGCATTTT.

Here the CDR3 reads CASSPAATGNTEAFF. CDR3 sequence (DNA): TGTGCCAGCAGCCCGGCGGCCACAGGGAACACTGAAGCTTTCTTT. V and J are TRBV4-2 and TRBJ1-1, with a possible D match to TRBD1 (5 bases). The germline V gene encodes CDR1 LGHNA and CDR2 YNFKEQ. Trimming cost V 4 bases and J 1 base, with 13 bases left between them. The CDR3 loop spans 15 amino acids.

This clonotype was seen only a few times. A single base separates this from a much larger clone, so it may be a read error. Lacking the conserved final phenylalanine or tryptophan, this CDR3 likely reflects a read error. The chain links TRBV7-2 to TRBJ2-1; no firm D call. The germline V gene encodes CDR1 SGHTA and CDR2 FQGNSA. Trimming stripped 2 bases from V and 3 bases from J, with 11 bases between. The CDR3 covers 15 residues. CDR3 nucleotides: TGTGCCAGCAGCTTAACTCAGCGCGGCTACAATGAGCAGTTCTAC. Its translation is CASSLTQRGYNEQFY.

In this sample, this clonotype turned up many times. The chain carries TRBV12-3 or TRBV12-4 and TRBJ2-1, with 11 bases matching TRBD2. The CDR3 totals 17 residues. The J segment lost 7 bases and the V segment lost 4 bases, leaving 12 bases of the junction unmatched. CDR3 amino acids: CASSSFGGLAGGNEQFF. For the CDR3, the DNA is TGTGCCAGCAGTTCCTTCGGGGGGCTAGCGGGGGGTAATGAGCAGTTCTTC.

The chain recombines TRBV10-3 with TRBJ1-1, with D hard to call. V was cut by 10 bases and J by 1 base, with 4 bases left in between. Per the germline V gene, CDR1 is ENHRY and CDR2 is SYGVKD. CDR3 length equals 10 residues. In DNA form, the CDR3 reads TGTGCCACCTGGAACACTGAAGCTTTCTTT. Encoded protein: CATWNTEAFF.

The chain couples TRBV12-3 or TRBV12-4 to TRBJ1-6; D not resolved. V was cut by 5 bases and J by 11 bases, with 10 bases left in between. The CDR3 sequence is 12 residues long. The CDR3 DNA sequence: TGTGCCAGCAGTCAGGCGGGGACACCCCTCCACTTT. It is translated as CASSQAGTPLHF.

The chain carries TRBV7-3 and TRBJ1-4, with 8 bases matching TRBD1. CDR1 SGHTA and CDR2 FQGTGA come from the germline V gene. This CDR3 is 13 amino acids long. V lost 8 bases, J lost 8 bases, and 7 bases stayed unmatched. The CDR3 loop is CASGQGGGEKLFF. As DNA, the CDR3 is TGTGCCAGCGGACAGGGAGGTGGAGAAAAACTGTTTTTT.

This clonotype was counted between two and nine times. The V and J genes are TRBV4-2 and TRBJ1-4; a possible D gene is TRBD1 (6 bases). CDR1 and CDR2 (germline): LGHNA, YNFKEQ. The germline V and J ends were trimmed by 6 bases and 8 bases, with 22 bases remaining between them. CDR3 length: 16 residues. The CDR3 region has the DNA TGTGCCAGCAGTCGCATGTCCGGGGGCAGGGAGGAAAAACTGTTTTTT. Its translation: CASSRMSGGREEKLFF.

This clonotype was found a few times. The J gene is TRBJ2-5, the V gene TRBV10-3; D gene uncertain. V lost 4 bases and J 3 bases, leaving 18 bases between the germline ends. Germline V CDR1 and CDR2: ENHRY, SYGVKD. The CDR3 spans 16 residues. The CDR3 reads CAISASVAGAKETQYF. CDR3 sequence (DNA): TGTGCCATCAGTGCGTCCGTTGCCGGAGCAAAAGAGACCCAGTACTTC.

This clonotype occurred a few times. This chain connects TRBV25-1 to TRBJ1-2, with 8 bases identical to TRBD1. CDR3 length: 18 amino acids. V shed 4 bases and J 5 bases; nucleotides not matched to a gene: 18. Germline V gene data show CDR1 as MGHDK and CDR2 as SYGVNS. CDR3 sequence (DNA): TGTGCCAGCAGTGGGACAGGGAGAGGGCTTGGATTAAGTTATGGCTACACCTTC. Encoded protein: CASSGTGRGLGLSYGYTF.

The chain carries TRBV28 and TRBJ2-1; D might be TRBD2 (7 bases). Germline values: CDR1 MDHEN, CDR2 SYDVKM. CDR3 size: 14 residues. V dropped 8 bases and J dropped 5 bases, with 16 bases sitting between them. This CDR3 reads CASSFGGPHNEQFF. The CDR3 DNA follows: TGTGCCAGCTCTTTCGGGGGGCCACACAATGAGCAGTTCTTC.